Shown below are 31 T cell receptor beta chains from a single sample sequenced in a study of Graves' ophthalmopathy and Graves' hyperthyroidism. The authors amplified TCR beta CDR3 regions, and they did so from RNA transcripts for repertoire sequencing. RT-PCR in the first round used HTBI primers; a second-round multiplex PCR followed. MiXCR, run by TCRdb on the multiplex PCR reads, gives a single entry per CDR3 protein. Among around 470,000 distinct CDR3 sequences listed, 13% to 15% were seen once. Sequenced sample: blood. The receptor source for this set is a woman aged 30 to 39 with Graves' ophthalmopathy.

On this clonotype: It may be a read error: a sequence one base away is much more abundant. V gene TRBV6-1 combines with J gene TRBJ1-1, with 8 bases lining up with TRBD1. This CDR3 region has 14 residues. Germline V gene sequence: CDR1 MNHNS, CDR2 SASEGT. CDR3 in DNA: TGTGCCAGCAGCCCAGGACAGGGTCACACTGAAGCTTGCTTT. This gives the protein CASSPGQGHTEACF.

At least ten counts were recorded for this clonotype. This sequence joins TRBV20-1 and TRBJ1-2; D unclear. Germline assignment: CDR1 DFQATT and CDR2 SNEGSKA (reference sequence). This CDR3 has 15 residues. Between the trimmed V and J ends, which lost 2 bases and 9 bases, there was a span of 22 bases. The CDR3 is CSARQLDGFSHSYTF. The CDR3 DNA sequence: TGCAGTGCTAGACAATTGGACGGATTTTCGCACAGCTACACCTTC.

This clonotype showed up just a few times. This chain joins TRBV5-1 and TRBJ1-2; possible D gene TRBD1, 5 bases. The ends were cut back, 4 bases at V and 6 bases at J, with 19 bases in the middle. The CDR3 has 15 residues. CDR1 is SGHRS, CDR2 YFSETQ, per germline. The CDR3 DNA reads TGCGCCAGCAGCCAAGACGGACGGGGGGTGGATGGCTACACCTTC. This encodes CASSQDGRGVDGYTF.

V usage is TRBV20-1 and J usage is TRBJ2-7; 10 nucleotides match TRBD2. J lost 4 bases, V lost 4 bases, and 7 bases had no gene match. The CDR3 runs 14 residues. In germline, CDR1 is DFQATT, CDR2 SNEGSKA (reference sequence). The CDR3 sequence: CSATPERGGYEQYF. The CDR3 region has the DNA TGCAGTGCTACCCCAGAGCGGGGGGGATACGAGCAGTACTTC.

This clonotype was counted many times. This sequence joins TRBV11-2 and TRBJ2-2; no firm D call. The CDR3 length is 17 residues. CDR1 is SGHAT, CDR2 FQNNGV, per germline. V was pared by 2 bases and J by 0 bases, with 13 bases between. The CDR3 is CASSLWPEHANTGELFF. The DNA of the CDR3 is TGTGCCAGCAGCTTATGGCCGGAACATGCGAACACCGGGGAGCTGTTTTTT. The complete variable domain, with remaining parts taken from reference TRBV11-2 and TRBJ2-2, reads EAGVAQSPRYKIIEKRQSVAFWCNPISGHATLYWYQQILGQGPKLLIQFQNNGVVDDSQLPKDRFSAERLKGVDSTLKIQPAKLEDSAVYLCASSLWPEHANTGELFFGEGSRLTVL.

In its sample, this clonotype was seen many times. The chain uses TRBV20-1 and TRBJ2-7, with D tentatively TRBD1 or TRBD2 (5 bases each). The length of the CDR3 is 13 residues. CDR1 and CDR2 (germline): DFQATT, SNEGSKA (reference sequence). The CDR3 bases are TGCAGCGGGGAAGCGGCAGGGAATCGCGAGCAGTACTTC. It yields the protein CSGEAAGNREQYF.

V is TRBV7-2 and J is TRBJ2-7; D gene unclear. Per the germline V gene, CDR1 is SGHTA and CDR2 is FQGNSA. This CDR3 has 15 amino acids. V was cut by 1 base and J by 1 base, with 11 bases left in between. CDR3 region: CASSLGTPASYEQYF. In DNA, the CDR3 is TGTGCCAGCAGCTTAGGCACACCTGCTTCCTACGAGCAGTACTTC.

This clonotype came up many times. The CDR3 protein is CAIRAETGGDNYGYTF. As DNA, the CDR3 is TGTGCCATCAGGGCAGAGACAGGGGGAGACAACTATGGCTACACCTTC. J is TRBJ1-2 and V is TRBV10-3; 9 nucleotides match TRBD1. Germline trimming cut 6 bases from V and 2 bases from J; bases unmatched to any gene: 10. The CDR3 spans 16 residues. CDR1 and CDR2 from the germline V gene are ENHRY and SYGVKD.

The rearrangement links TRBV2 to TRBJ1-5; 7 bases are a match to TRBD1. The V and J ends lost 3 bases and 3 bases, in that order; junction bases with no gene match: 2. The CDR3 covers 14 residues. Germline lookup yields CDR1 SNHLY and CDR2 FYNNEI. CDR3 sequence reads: CASSDRGFNQPQHF. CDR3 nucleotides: TGTGCCAGCAGTGACAGGGGGTTCAATCAGCCCCAGCATTTT. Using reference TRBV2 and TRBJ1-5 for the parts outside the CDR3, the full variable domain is EPEVTQTPSHQVTQMGQEVILRCVPISNHLYFYWYRQILGQKVEFLVSFYNNEISEKSEIFDDQFSVERPDGSNFTLKIRSTKLEDSAMYFCASSDRGFNQPQHFGDGTRLSIL.

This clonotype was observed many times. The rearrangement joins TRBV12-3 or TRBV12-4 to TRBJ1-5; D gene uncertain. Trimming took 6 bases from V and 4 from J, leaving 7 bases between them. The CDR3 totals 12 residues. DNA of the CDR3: TGTGCCAGCAGCCCTAATAATCAGCCCCAGCATTTT. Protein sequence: CASSPNNQPQHF.

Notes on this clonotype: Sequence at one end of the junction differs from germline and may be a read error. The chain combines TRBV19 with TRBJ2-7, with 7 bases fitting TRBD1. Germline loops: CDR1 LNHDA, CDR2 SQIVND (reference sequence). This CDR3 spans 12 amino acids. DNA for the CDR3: TGTGCCAGTAGTCCGACAGGGTACGGGCAGTACTTC. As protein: CASSPTGYGQYF.

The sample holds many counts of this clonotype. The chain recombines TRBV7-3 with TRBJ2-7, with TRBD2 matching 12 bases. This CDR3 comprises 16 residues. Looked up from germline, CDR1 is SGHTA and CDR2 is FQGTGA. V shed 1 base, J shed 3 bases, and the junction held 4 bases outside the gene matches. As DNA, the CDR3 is TGTGCCAGCAGCTTAAACCCGACTAGCGGGAGCTACGAGCAGTACTTC. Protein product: CASSLNPTSGSYEQYF.

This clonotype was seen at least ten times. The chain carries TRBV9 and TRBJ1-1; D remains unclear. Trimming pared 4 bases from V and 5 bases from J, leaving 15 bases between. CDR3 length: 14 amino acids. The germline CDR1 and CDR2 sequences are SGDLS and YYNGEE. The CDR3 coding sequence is TGTGCCAGCAGCCCCCAAGCGTTCGGAACTGAAGCTTTCTTT. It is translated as CASSPQAFGTEAFF.

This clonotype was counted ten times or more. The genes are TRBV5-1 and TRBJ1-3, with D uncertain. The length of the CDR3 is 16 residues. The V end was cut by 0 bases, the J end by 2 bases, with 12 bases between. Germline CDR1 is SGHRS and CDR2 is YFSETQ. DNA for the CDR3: TGCGCCAGCAGCTTGGATTCAGGTTATACTGGAAACACCATATATTTT. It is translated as CASSLDSGYTGNTIYF. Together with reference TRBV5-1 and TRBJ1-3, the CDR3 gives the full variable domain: KAGVTQTPRYLIKTRGQQVTLSCSPISGHRSVSWYQQTPGQGLQFLFEYFSETQRNKGNFPGRFSGRQFSNSRSEMNVSTLELGDSALYLCASSLDSGYTGNTIYFGEGSWLTVV.

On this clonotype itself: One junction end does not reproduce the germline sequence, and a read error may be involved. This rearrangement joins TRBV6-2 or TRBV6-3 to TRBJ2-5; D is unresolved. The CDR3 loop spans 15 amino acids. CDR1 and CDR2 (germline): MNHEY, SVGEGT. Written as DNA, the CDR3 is TGTGCCATCAGTTACTCCAGGTCCGGGTCGGGGACCCAGTACTTC. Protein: CAISYSRSGSGTQYF.

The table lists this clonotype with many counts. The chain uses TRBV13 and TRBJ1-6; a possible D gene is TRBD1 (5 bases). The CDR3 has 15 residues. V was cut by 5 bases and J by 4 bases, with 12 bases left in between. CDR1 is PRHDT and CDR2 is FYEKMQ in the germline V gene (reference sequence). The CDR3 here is CASSATQGYNSPLHF. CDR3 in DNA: TGTGCCAGCAGCGCAACCCAGGGTTATAATTCACCCCTCCACTTT. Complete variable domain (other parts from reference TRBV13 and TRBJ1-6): AAGVIQSPRHLIKEKRETATLKCYPIPRHDTVYWYQQGPGQDPQFLISFYEKMQSDKGSIPDRFSAQQFSDYHSELNMSSLELGDSALYFCASSATQGYNSPLHFGNGTRLTVT.

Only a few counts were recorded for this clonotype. The CDR3 DNA reads TGCAGTGCCCTTAGGGGGGCCGGGGCCAACGTCCTGACTTTC. It specifies CSALRGAGANVLTF. This sequence joins TRBV20-1 and TRBJ2-6; D might be TRBD1 or TRBD2, each matching 6 bases. This CDR3 has 14 amino acids. The ends were cut back, 6 bases at V and 4 bases at J, with 13 bases in the middle. CDR1 and CDR2 from the germline V gene are DFQATT and SNEGSKA (reference sequence).

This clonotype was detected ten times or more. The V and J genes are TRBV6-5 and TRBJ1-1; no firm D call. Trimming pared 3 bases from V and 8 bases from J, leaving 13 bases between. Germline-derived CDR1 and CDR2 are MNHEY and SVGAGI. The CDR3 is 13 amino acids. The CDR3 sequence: CASSYGQTTEAFF. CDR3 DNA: TGTGCCAGCAGTTATGGCCAGACTACCGAAGCTTTCTTT.

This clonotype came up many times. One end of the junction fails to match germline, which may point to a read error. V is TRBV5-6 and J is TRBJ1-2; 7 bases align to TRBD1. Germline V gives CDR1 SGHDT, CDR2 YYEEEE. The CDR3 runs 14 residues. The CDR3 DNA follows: TGTGCCAGCACCTTGGGCGACAGGGCCTATGGCTACACCTTC. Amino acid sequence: CASTLGDRAYGYTF.

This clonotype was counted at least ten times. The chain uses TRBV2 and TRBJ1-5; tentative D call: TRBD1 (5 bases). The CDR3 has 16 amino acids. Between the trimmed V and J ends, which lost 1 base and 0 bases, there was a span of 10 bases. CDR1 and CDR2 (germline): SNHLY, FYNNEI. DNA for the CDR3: TGTGCCAGCAGTGAAGTTGGGGGGACTAGCAATCAGCCCCAGCATTTT. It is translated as CASSEVGGTSNQPQHF.

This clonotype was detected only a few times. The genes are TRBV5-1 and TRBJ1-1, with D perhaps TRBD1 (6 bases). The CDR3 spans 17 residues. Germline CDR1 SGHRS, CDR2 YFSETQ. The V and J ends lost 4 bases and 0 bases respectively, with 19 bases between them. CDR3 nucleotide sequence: TGCGCCAGCAGCCTCGAAGGGGGGACGATTTTGAACACTGAAGCTTTCTTT. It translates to CASSLEGGTILNTEAFF. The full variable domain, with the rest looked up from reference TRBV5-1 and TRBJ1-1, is KAGVTQTPRYLIKTRGQQVTLSCSPISGHRSVSWYQQTPGQGLQFLFEYFSETQRNKGNFPGRFSGRQFSNSRSEMNVSTLELGDSALYLCASSLEGGTILNTEAFFGQGTRLTVV.

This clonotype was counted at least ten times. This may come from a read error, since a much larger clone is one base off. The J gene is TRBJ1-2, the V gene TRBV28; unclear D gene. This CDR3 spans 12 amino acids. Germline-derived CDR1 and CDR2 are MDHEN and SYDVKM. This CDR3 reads CASLQNNYSYTF. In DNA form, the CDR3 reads TGTGCCAGTCTACAGAATAACTATAGCTACACCTTC.

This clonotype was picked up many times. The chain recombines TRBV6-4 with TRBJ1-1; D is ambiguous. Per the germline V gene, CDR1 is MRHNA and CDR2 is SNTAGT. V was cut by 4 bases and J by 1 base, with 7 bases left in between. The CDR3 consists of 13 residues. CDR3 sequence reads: CASSAAGNTEAFF. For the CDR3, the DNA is TGTGCCAGCAGTGCCGCCGGGAACACTGAAGCTTTCTTT.

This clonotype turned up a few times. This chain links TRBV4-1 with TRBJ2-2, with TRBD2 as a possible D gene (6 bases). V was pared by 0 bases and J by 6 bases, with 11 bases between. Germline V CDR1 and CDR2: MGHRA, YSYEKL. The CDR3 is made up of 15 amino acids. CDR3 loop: CASSQDYGGSGELFF. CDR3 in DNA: TGCGCCAGCAGCCAAGACTACGGGGGATCCGGGGAGCTGTTTTTT.

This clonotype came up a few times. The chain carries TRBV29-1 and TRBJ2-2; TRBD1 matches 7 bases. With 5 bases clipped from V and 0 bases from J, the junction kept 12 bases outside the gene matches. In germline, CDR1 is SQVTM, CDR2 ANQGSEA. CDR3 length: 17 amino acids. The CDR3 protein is CSVILRDRLTNTGELFF. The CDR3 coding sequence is TGCAGCGTTATTCTCCGGGACAGACTCACGAACACCGGGGAGCTGTTTTTT.

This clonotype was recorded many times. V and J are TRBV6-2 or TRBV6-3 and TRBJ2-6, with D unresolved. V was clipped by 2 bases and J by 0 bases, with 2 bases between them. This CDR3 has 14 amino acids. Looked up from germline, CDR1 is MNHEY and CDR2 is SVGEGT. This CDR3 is CASSYNSGANVLTF. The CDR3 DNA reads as TGTGCCAGCAGTTACAACTCTGGGGCCAACGTCCTGACTTTC.

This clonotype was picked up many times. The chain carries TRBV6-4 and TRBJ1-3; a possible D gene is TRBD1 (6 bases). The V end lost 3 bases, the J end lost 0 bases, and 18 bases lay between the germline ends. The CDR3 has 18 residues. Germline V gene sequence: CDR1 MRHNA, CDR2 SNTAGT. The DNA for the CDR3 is TGTGCCAGCAGTGATCGACGCCGGGGGGGCATCTCTGGAAACACCATATATTTT. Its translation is CASSDRRRGGISGNTIYF.

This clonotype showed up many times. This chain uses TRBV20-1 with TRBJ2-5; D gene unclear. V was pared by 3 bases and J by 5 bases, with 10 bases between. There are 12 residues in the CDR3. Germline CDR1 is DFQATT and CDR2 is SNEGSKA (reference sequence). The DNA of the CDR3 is TGCAGTGCTAGTGAGGATAGGGAGACCCAGTACTTC. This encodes CSASEDRETQYF.

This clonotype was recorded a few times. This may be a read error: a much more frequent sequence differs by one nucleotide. This CDR3 reads CASSLWGLANTGELCF. DNA of the CDR3: TGTGCCAGCAGTTTATGGGGGCTAGCGAACACCGGGGAGCTGTGTTTT. The chain links TRBV28 to TRBJ2-2; possible D gene TRBD2, 6 bases. CDR3 length: 16 amino acids. Germline CDR1 reads MDHEN; CDR2 reads SYDVKM.

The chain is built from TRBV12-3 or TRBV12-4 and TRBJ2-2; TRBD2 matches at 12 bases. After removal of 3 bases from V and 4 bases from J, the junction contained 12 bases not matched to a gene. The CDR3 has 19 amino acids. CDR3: CASSLLLLAGGHGTGELFF. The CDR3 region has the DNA TGTGCCAGCAGTTTGTTGTTGCTAGCGGGGGGGCACGGCACCGGGGAGCTGTTTTTT.

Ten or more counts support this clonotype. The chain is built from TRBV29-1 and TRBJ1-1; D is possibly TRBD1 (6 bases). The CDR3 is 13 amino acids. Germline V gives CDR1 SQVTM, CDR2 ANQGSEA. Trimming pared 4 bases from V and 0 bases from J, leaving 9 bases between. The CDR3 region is CSVGGAVNTEAFF. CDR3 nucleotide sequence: TGCAGCGTTGGGGGGGCTGTGAACACTGAAGCTTTCTTT.